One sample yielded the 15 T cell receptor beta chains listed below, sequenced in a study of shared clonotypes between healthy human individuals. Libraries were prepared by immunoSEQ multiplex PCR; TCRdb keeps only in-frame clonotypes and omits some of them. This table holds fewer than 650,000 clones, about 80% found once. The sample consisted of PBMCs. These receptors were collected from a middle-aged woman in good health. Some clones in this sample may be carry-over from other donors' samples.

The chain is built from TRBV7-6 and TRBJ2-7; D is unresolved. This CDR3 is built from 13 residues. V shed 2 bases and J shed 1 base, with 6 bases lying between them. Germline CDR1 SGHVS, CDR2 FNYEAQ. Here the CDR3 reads CASSLQKSYEQYF. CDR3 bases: TGTGCCAGCAGCTTACAGAAATCCTACGAGCAGTACTTC.

Written as DNA, the CDR3 is TGTGCCAGCTCACCTGGGACAGGGAGTGGAAACACCATATATTTT. Translation: CASSPGTGSGNTIYF. The chain couples TRBV18 to TRBJ1-3; TRBD1 matches at 9 bases. The CDR3 is 15 amino acids. V lost 3 bases and J lost 3; bases outside the gene matches: 3. The germline CDR1 and CDR2 sequences are KGHSH and LQKENI.

CDR3 region: CASSSIGQGGEQYF. DNA for the CDR3: TGTGCCAGCTCATCGATAGGACAGGGTGGCGAGCAGTACTTC. The V and J genes are TRBV18 and TRBJ2-7, with 8 bases aligning to TRBD1. V lost 5 bases and J lost 6; bases outside the gene matches: 9. The germline CDR1 and CDR2 sequences are KGHSH and LQKENI. This CDR3 has 14 amino acids.

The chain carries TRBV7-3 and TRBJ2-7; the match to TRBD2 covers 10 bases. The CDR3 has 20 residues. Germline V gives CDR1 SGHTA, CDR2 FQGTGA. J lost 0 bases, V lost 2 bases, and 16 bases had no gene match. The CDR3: CASSLGGWLAGERSSYEQYF. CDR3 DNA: TGTGCCAGCAGCTTAGGAGGGTGGCTAGCGGGAGAAAGGAGCTCCTACGAGCAGTACTTC.

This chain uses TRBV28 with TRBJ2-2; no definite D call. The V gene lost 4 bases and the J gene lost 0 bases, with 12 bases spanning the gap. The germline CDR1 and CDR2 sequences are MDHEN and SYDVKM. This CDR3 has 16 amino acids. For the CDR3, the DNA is TGTGCCAGCAGTTCTCCAGGTTTCTCGAACACCGGGGAGCTGTTTTTT. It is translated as CASSSPGFSNTGELFF.

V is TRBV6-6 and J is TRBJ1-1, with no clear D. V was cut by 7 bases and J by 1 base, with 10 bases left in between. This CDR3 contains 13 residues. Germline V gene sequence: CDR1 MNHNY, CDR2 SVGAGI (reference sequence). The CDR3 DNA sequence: TGTGCCAGCACTATGCTCTCGAACACTGAAGCTTTCTTT. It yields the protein CASTMLSNTEAFF.

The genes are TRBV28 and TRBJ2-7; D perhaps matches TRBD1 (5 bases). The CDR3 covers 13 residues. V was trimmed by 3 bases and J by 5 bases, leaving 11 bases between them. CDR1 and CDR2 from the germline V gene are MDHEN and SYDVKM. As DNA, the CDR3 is TGTGCCAGCAGTTTCAGGGTAGGGGACGAGCAGTACTTC. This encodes CASSFRVGDEQYF.

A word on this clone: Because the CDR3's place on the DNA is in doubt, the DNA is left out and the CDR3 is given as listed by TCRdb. CDR3: CASSFGSGSQETQYF. The V gene is TRBV12-1, the J gene TRBJ2-5; the listed D gene, TRBD2, was not tested against the DNA. TRBV12-1 is classified as a pseudogene. The CDR3 spans 15 residues, counting both ends.

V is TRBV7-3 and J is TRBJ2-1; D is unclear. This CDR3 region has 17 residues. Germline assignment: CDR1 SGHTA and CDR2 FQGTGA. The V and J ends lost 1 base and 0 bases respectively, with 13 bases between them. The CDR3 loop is CASSLRAGASSYNEQFF. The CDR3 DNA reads TGTGCCAGCAGCTTAAGGGCCGGCGCTAGCTCCTACAATGAGCAGTTCTTC.

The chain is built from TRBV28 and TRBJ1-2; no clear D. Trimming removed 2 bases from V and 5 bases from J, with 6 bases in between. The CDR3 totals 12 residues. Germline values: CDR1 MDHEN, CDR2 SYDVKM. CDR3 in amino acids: CASSLGWYGYTF. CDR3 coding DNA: TGTGCCAGCAGTTTAGGCTGGTATGGCTACACCTTC.

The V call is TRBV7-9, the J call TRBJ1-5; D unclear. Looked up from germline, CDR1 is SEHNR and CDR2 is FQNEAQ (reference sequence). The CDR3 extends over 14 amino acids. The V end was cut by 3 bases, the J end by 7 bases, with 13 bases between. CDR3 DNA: TGTGCCAGCAGCTTCGGGCATTCGGGGCAGCCCCAGCATTTT. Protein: CASSFGHSGQPQHF.

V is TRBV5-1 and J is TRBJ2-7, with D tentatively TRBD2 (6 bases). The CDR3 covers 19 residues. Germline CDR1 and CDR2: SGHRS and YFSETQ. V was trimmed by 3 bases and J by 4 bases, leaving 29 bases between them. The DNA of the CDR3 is TGCGCCAGCAGCTGGTCCGGGGTGGGTAGCGGAGGAGAGGCGTACGAGCAGTACTTC. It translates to CASSWSGVGSGGEAYEQYF.

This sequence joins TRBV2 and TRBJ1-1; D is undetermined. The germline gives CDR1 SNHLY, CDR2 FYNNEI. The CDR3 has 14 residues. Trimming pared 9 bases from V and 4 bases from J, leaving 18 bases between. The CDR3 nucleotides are TGTGCCAGTCTCATCGAGAGGACGGGCACTGAAGCTTTCTTT. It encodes CASLIERTGTEAFF.

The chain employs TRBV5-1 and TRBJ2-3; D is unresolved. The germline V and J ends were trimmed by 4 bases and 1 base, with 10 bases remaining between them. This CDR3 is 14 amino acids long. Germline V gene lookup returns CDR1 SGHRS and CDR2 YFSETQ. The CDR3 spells CASSPQAGTDTQYF. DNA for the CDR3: TGCGCCAGCAGCCCCCAGGCGGGCACAGATACGCAGTATTTT.

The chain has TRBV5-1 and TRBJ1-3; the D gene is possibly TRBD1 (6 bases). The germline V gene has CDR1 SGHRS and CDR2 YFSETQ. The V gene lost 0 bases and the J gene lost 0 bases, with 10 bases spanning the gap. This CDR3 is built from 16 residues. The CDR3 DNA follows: TGCGCCAGCAGCTTGGTACAGGGCCTCTCTGGAAACACCATATATTTT. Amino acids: CASSLVQGLSGNTIYF.